This T cell receptor (beta chain) was captured by sequencing in a study of shared clonotypes between healthy human individuals. General study findings and limits: The four-donor shared clonotypes exceeded non-shared clonotypes in generation probability, with non-shared ones scoring lower. Sampling used blood alone; tissue repertoires probably differ.

CD8 cells classed as naive were CD45RO-negative and positively selected for CCR7, excluding terminally differentiated effector memory CD45RA+ cells. Caucasian adults residing in Nashville, Tennessee made up all the donors. Regarding this clone: The antigen remains unidentified. Other DNA sequences in this sample translate to the same CDR3.

Measured with immunoSEQ multiplex PCR; TCRdb has only the in-frame clones, and not every one. Among 2 million or so clones listed, just under 95% were seen once. What was sequenced was naive CD8+ T cells sorted from blood. The source of this sequence is a man aged 18 to 30 in good health.

The CDR3 region is CAWSVGGGSTDTQYF. The CDR3 nucleotides read TGTGCCTGGAGTGTAGGTGGGGGAAGCACAGATACGCAGTATTTT. The chain has TRBV30 and TRBJ2-3; either TRBD1 or TRBD2 may supply D (5 bases each). Germline CDR1 is GTSNPN and CDR2 is SVGIG (reference sequence). This CDR3 is 15 amino acids long. The V end lost 0 bases, the J end lost 0 bases, and 10 bases lay between the germline ends.